The rows below give T cell receptor beta chains drawn from one sample of a study of blood T cell repertoires in COVID-19. Measured with immunoSEQ multiplex PCR; TCRdb has only the in-frame clones, and not every one. The repertoire holds approximately 220,000 clones, with approximately 87% as singletons. The specimen was peripheral blood. The source of these receptors is a man aged 55 to 70 who had recovered from COVID-19. The CDR3 runs from the conserved cysteine through the conserved F or W. A D gene is named only where the DNA matches it firmly. Rows may omit the clone size; those that give it use once, few, many or a size class.

CDR3 protein	CDR3 DNA	J gene	V gene	CDR3 length	clone size	D gene
CASSFIGGTTGELFF	TGTGCCAGCAGCTTCATCGGGGGGACGACCGGGGAGCTGTTTTTT	TRBJ2-2	TRBV5-5	15	many	TRBD2
CASSPLAGVSGELFF	TGTGCCAGCTCACCTCTAGCGGGAGTCAGCGGGGAGCTGTTTTTT	TRBJ2-2	TRBV18	15	.	TRBD2
CASSLPPGQGGEKLFF	TGCGCCAGCAGCTTACCACCGGGACAGGGCGGTGAAAAACTGTTTTTT	TRBJ1-4	TRBV5-1	16	.	TRBD1
CASSISEILAGGTENEQFF	TGTGCCAGTAGTATCTCCGAAATCTTAGCGGGGGGTACAGAGAATGAGCAGTTCTTC	TRBJ2-1	TRBV19	19	.	TRBD2
CATSEFLAGKPSYNEQFF	TGTGCCACCAGTGAATTCCTAGCGGGCAAACCCTCCTACAATGAGCAGTTCTTC	TRBJ2-1	TRBV24-1	18	.	TRBD2
CASKETESSYNEQFF	TGTGCCAGCAAAGAGACGGAGAGCTCCTACAATGAGCAGTTCTTC	TRBJ2-1	TRBV6-5	15	.	.
CASLDQSTDYNQPQHF	TGCGCCAGCCTGGACCAATCGACAGATTACAATCAGCCCCAGCATTTT	TRBJ1-5	TRBV23-1	16	few	.
CASKDSLGYGYTF	TGTGCCAGCAAGGACAGCCTGGGGTATGGCTACACCTTC	TRBJ1-2	TRBV6-5	13	.	.
CASSNRGGQANTEAFF	TGTGCCAGTAGTAATCGGGGGGGGCAGGCGAACACTGAAGCTTTCTTT	TRBJ1-1	TRBV19	16	once	.
CASSSDRENTEAFF	TGTGCCAGCAGCTCGGACAGGGAGAACACTGAAGCTTTCTTT	TRBJ1-1	TRBV5-4	14	.	TRBD1
CASSYTGSPGYGYTF	TGTGCCAGCAGTTACACGGGTAGTCCGGGCTATGGCTACACCTTC	TRBJ1-2	TRBV6-5	15	.	.
CASSPSTTGQGINEQFF	TGTGCCAGCAGCCCATCAACAACGGGACAGGGGATCAATGAGCAGTTCTTC	TRBJ2-1	TRBV7-2	17	.	TRBD1
CASSLGQGPYEQYF	TGCGCCAGCAGCTTGGGACAGGGACCCTACGAGCAGTACTTC	TRBJ2-7	TRBV5-1	14	.	TRBD1
CASSQEEGAFTEAFF	TGTGCCAGCAGCCAAGAGGAGGGGGCGTTCACTGAAGCTTTCTTT	TRBJ1-1	TRBV3-1/TRBV3-2	15	.	TRBD1
CASSLTPASGGYEQYF	TGTGCCAGCAGCTTAACGCCGGCTAGCGGGGGGTACGAGCAGTACTTC	TRBJ2-7	TRBV7-3	16	.	TRBD2
CSVRGRISSYEQYF	TGCAGCGTAAGGGGGCGGATCAGCTCCTACGAGCAGTACTTC	TRBJ2-7	TRBV29-1	14	.	TRBD1
CATQDRSMNTEAFF	TGTGCCACCCAGGACAGGAGTATGAACACTGAAGCTTTCTTT	TRBJ1-1	TRBV2	14	once	TRBD1
CSPGRSSYEQYF	TGCAGCCCCGGCCGGAGCTCCTACGAGCAGTACTTC	TRBJ2-7	TRBV29-1	12	.	.
CASLWDRGAGTEAFF	TGTGCCAGCTTGTGGGACAGGGGAGCGGGGACTGAAGCTTTCTTT	TRBJ1-1	TRBV18	15	.	TRBD1
CASKRRGGYTF	TGTGCCAGCAAGCGACGAGGTGGCTACACCTTC	TRBJ1-2	TRBV12-3/TRBV12-4	11	.	.
CASSAGTSGRSEQYF	TGCGCCAGCAGCGCAGGGACTAGCGGGAGGAGTGAGCAGTACTTC	TRBJ2-7	TRBV5-1	15	.	TRBD2
CASSFPGGSYNSPLHF	TGTGCCAGCAGTTTCCCTGGAGGCTCCTATAATTCACCCCTCCACTTT	TRBJ1-6	TRBV5-4	16	.	.
CAISGQGASSGANVLTF	TGTGCCATCAGCGGACAGGGGGCCTCCTCTGGGGCCAACGTCCTGACTTTC	TRBJ2-6	TRBV10-3	17	.	TRBD1
CASSPEPLGALGETQYF	TGTGCCAGCAGCCCAGAGCCGCTAGGGGCCTTGGGGGAGACCCAGTACTTC	TRBJ2-5	TRBV9	17	.	.
CSASMQGGGETQYF	TGCAGTGCTAGTATGCAGGGAGGGGGAGAGACCCAGTACTTC	TRBJ2-5	TRBV20-1	14	.	.
CASSYLTGNTEAFF	TGTGCCAGCAGTTACCTTACAGGAAACACTGAAGCTTTCTTT	TRBJ1-1	TRBV6-5	14	once	.
CASSTGTGGLQPQHF	TGTGCCAGCAGCACCGGGACAGGGGGCCTTCAGCCCCAGCATTTT	TRBJ1-5	TRBV9	15	few	TRBD1
CASSLEGAQFF	TGTGCCAGCAGTCTGGAGGGGGCCCAGTTCTTC	TRBJ2-1	TRBV5-8	11	once	.
CASSKDRGGDTQYF	TGTGCCAGCAGTAAGGACAGGGGAGGAGATACGCAGTATTTT	TRBJ2-3	TRBV27	14	.	TRBD1
CASSLGQRYGYTF	TGTGCCAGCAGTCTGGGACAGCGGTATGGCTACACCTTC	TRBJ1-2	TRBV12-3/TRBV12-4	13	.	TRBD1
CASSLDISETQYF	TGTGCCAGCAGCTTAGACATTTCGGAGACCCAGTACTTC	TRBJ2-5	TRBV7-9	13	.	.
CASSPDRPDYEQYF	TGCGCCAGCTCCCCGGACAGGCCGGACTACGAGCAGTACTTC	TRBJ2-7	TRBV5-1	14	.	TRBD1
CASSQDWGQGNQPQHF	TGTGCCAGCAGCCAAGATTGGGGGCAGGGTAATCAGCCCCAGCATTTT	TRBJ1-5	TRBV4-2	16	many	.
CASSLTVPYEQYF	TGTGCCAGCAGTTTGACTGTACCCTACGAGCAGTACTTC	TRBJ2-7	TRBV28	13	.	.
CAISEAPDTGELFF	TGTGCCATCAGTGAGGCCCCAGACACCGGGGAGCTGTTTTTT	TRBJ2-2	TRBV10-3	14	.	.
CASSLGGYSYNEQFF	TGCGCCAGCAGCTTGGGAGGTTACTCCTACAATGAGCAGTTCTTC	TRBJ2-1	TRBV5-1	15	.	.
CASSLFIVSGGPGYGYTF	TGTGCCAGCAGTTTATTTATCGTGTCAGGGGGCCCCGGCTATGGCTACACCTTC	TRBJ1-2	TRBV28	18	.	TRBD1
CASSLGGTIAFF	TGTGCCAGTAGTCTAGGGGGGACAATAGCTTTCTTT	TRBJ1-1	TRBV19	12	.	.
CAWSVRAGVNQPQHF	TGTGCCTGGAGTGTAAGGGCAGGGGTCAATCAGCCCCAGCATTTT	TRBJ1-5	TRBV30	15	once	.
CASSDNPLDRVNTEAFF	TGTGCCAGCAGTGACAATCCCCTCGACAGGGTGAACACTGAAGCTTTCTTT	TRBJ1-1	TRBV6-1	17	.	TRBD1
CASSVAGGGGDEQFF	TGTGCCAGCAGCGTAGCCGGGGGAGGAGGTGATGAGCAGTTCTTC	TRBJ2-1	TRBV9	15	few	.
CASSFGGGVDTQYF	TGTGCCAGCAGTTTCGGAGGGGGGGTCGATACGCAGTATTTT	TRBJ2-3	TRBV27	14	.	.